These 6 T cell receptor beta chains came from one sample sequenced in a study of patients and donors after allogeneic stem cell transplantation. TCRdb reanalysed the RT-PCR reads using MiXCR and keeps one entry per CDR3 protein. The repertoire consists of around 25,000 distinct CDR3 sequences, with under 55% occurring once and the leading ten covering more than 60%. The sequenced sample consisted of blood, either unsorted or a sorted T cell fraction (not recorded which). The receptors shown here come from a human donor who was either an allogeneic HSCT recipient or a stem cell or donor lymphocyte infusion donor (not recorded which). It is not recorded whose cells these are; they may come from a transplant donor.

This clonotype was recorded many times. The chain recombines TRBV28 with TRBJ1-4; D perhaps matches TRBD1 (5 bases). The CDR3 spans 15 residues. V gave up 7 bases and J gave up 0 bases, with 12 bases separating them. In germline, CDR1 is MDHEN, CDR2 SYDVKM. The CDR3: CASNIDSSTNEKLFF. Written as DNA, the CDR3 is TGTGCCAGCAACATTGACAGCTCAACTAATGAAAAACTGTTTTTT.

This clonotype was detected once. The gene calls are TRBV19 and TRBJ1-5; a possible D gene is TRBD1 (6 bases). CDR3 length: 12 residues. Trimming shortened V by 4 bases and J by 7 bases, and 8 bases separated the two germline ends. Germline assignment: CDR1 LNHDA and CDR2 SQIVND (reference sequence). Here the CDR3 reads CASSKGDQPQHF. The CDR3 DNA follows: TGTGCCAGTAGTAAGGGGGACCAGCCCCAGCATTTT.

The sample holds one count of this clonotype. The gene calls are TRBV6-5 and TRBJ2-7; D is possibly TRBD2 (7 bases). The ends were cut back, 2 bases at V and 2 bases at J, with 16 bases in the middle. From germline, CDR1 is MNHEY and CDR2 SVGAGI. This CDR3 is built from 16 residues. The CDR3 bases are TGTGCCAGCAGTTACGGGGGGGCAGTTCAAGCCTACGAGCAGTACTTC. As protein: CASSYGGAVQAYEQYF.

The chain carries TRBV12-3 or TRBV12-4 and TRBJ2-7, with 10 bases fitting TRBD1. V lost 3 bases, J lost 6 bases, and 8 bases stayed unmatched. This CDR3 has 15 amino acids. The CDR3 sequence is CASSLFRDRGVEQYF. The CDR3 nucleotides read TGTGCCAGCAGTTTGTTCAGGGACAGGGGAGTCGAGCAGTACTTC.

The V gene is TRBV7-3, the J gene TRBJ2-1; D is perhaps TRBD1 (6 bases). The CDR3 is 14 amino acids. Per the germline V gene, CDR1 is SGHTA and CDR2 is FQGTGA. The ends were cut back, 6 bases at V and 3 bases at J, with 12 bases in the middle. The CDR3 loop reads CASRLQGLYNEQFF. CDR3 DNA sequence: TGTGCCAGCAGGTTACAGGGCCTCTACAATGAGCAGTTCTTC.

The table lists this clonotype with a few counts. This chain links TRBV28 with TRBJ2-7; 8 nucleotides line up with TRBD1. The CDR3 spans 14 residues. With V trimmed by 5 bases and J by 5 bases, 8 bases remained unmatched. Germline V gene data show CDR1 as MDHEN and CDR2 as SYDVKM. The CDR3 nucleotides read TGTGCCAGCAGTACTTGGACAGGGAAAGACGAGCAGTACTTC. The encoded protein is CASSTWTGKDEQYF. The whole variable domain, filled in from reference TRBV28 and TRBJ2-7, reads DVKVTQSSRYLVKRTGEKVFLECVQDMDHENMFWYRQDPGLGLRLIYFSYDVKMKEKGDIPEGYSVSREKKERFSLILESASTNQTSMYLCASSTWTGKDEQYFGPGTRLTVT.